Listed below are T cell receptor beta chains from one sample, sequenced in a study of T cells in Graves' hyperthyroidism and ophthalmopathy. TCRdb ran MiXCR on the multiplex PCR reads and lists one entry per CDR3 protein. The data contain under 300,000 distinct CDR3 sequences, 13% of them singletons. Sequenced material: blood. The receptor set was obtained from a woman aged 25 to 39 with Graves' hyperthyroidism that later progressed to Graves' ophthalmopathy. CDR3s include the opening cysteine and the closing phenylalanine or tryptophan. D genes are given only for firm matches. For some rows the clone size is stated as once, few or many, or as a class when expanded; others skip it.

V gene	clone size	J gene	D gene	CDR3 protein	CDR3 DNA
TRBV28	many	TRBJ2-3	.	CASSSGWPDTQYF	TGTGCCAGCAGTTCAGGGTGGCCAGATACGCAGTATTTT
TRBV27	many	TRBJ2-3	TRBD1	CASSPSTGAETDTQYF	TGTGCCAGCAGTCCCTCGACAGGGGCTGAGACAGATACGCAGTATTTT
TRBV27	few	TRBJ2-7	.	CASSSGHRTYEQYF	TGTGCCAGCAGTTCTGGACACCGAACCTACGAGCAGTACTTC
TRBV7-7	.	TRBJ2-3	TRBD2	CASSSGLAGGTDTQYF	TGTGCTAGCAGCTCGGGACTAGCGGGAGGCACAGATACGCAGTATTTT
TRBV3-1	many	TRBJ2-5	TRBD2	CASSQSVAGLEETQYF	TGTGCCAGCAGCCAGTCGGTAGCGGGACTAGAAGAGACCCAGTACTTC
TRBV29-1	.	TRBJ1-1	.	CSVEDGGTEAFF	TGCAGCGTTGAGGACGGGGGCACTGAAGCTTTCTTT
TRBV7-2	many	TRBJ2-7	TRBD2	CASSPQAGVSAEQYF	TGTGCCAGCAGCCCACAGGCGGGAGTTTCAGCCGAGCAGTACTTC
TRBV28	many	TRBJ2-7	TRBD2	CASSSLGPKISGSSPYEQYF	TGTGCCAGCAGTTCATTGGGGCCAAAAATTAGCGGGAGCTCACCCTACGAGCAGTACTTC
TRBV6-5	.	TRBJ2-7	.	CASSYEGIGNEQYF	TGTGCCAGCAGTTACGAGGGGATCGGGAACGAGCAGTACTTC
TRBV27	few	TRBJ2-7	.	CASSYLPGLADEQYF	TGTGCCAGCAGTTATCTACCAGGGCTAGCAGACGAGCAGTACTTC
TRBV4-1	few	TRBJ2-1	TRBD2	CASSQGSGRSLCNEQFF	TGCGCCAGCAGCCAAGGAAGCGGGAGGTCACTTTGCAATGAGCAGTTCTTC
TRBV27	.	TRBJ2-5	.	CATRLGPLETQYF	TGTGCCACTCGCCTAGGCCCGTTAGAGACCCAGTACTTC
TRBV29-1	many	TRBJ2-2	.	CSVVPGQNTGELFF	TGCAGCGTTGTACCGGGACAGAACACCGGGGAGCTGTTTTTT
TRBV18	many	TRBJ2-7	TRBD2	CASSPPSGSRNEQYF	TGTGCCAGCTCACCACCGAGCGGGAGTCGAAACGAGCAGTACTTC
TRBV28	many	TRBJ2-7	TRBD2	CASSPLRRELAGRYEQYF	TGTGCCAGCAGTCCCCTCCGACGGGAACTAGCGGGACGCTACGAGCAGTACTTC